The subject of this entry is one TCR beta chain. The data stem from a study of technical replicates of blood from several donors. The germline gives CDR1 SEHNR, CDR2 FQNEAQ (reference sequence). Unmatched junction bases numbered 11, after V lost 4 bases and J lost 1 base. CDR3 size: 17 residues. Repertoires were generated with immunoSEQ multiplex PCR, while TCRdb's copy carries only in-frame clones and drops some. The sample contains about 73,000 clones, 90% to 95% of which appear only once. The TCR comes from a human donor in good health. V usage is TRBV7-9 and J usage is TRBJ1-2; 8 nucleotides line up with TRBD1. What was sequenced was T cells isolated from PBMCs. As DNA, the CDR3 is TGTGCCAGCAGCTCGGGACAGGCCCTATACTATAACTATGGCTACACCTTC. Translating it yields CASSSGQALYYNYGYTF.